A single sample is the source of the 2 T cell receptor beta chains below, sequenced in a study of shared clonotypes between healthy human individuals. Measured with immunoSEQ multiplex PCR; TCRdb has only the in-frame clones, and not every one. The table includes some 1 million clones, 65% to 80% detected once. Sequenced material: memory CD4+ T cells sorted from blood. As for subset: CD45RA-negative fraction. Receptors were obtained from a man between 18 and 35 years old in good health.

The chain uses TRBV2 and TRBJ1-2; 12 positions match TRBD1. The CDR3 runs to 14 residues. CDR1 and CDR2 from the germline V gene are SNHLY and FYNNEI. V lost 4 bases, J lost 11 bases, and 8 bases stayed unmatched. The CDR3 DNA is TGTGCCAGCAGTGGCGAGGGACAGGGGGCAAGGTACACCTTC. This sequence encodes CASSGEGQGARYTF.

V gene TRBV7-2 combines with J gene TRBJ1-2; D unresolved. The CDR3 loop spans 14 amino acids. The germline gives CDR1 SGHTA, CDR2 FQGNSA. The V and J ends lost 5 bases and 2 bases respectively, with 12 bases between them. CDR3 DNA sequence: TGTGCCAGCAGCGCCCCTGCATCCAACTATGGCTACACCTTC. Protein product: CASSAPASNYGYTF. The whole variable domain, remainder taken from reference TRBV7-2 and TRBJ1-2, is GAGVSQSPSNKVTEKGKDVELRCDPISGHTALYWYRQSLGQGLEFLIYFQGNSAPDKSGLPSDRFSAERTGGSVSTLTIQRTQQEDSAVYLCASSAPASNYGYTFGSGTRLTVV.